These 27 T cell receptor beta chains originate from one sample sequenced in a study of patients and donors after allogeneic stem cell transplantation (dated by TCRdb to 2019 to 2021). Receptor libraries were prepared by RT-PCR. The data were produced on a NextSeq 550. TCRdb ran its own pipeline on the public reads, namely fastp trimming at Q25 and MiXCR clone calling, and kept in-frame beta chains. Each record represents a unique CDR3 protein, reported with the most common genes and DNA among its rows. A total of about 24,000 distinct CDR3 sequences appear in this sample, approximately 43% of them only once. Of the sample, about three quarters is held by the ten largest clones. The sequencing sample was made of blood, either unsorted or a sorted T cell fraction (not recorded which). Receptors originate from a human donor who was either an allogeneic HSCT recipient or a stem cell or donor lymphocyte infusion donor (not recorded which). It is not recorded whose cells these are; they may come from a transplant donor.

The chain couples TRBV5-4 to TRBJ2-2, with D tentatively TRBD2 (6 bases). With 0 bases removed from V and 3 bases from J, the gap between germline ends came to 9 bases. There are 15 residues in the CDR3. Per the germline V gene, CDR1 is SGHNT and CDR2 is YYREEE (reference sequence). This CDR3 is CASSLAGTYTGELFF. The CDR3 DNA sequence: TGTGCCAGCAGCTTGGCCGGGACTTACACCGGGGAGCTGTTTTTT.

The chain carries TRBV7-9 and TRBJ1-5; TRBD1 aligns across 8 bases. This CDR3 is built from 16 residues. Germline lookup yields CDR1 SEHNR and CDR2 FQNEAQ (reference sequence). The trim removed 5 bases at V and 0 bases at J, leaving 6 bases unmatched. Here the CDR3 reads CASSPGTGISNQPQHF. The DNA of the CDR3 is TGTGCCAGCAGCCCAGGGACAGGTATTAGCAATCAGCCCCAGCATTTT.

The chain uses TRBV6-5 and TRBJ1-5; the D gene is possibly TRBD1 (5 bases). V lost 2 bases to trimming and J lost 1 base, with 6 bases between them. This CDR3 contains 14 residues. The germline CDR1 and CDR2 sequences are MNHEY and SVGAGI. The CDR3 DNA is TGTGCCAGCAGTTACACAGGCAGCAATCAGCCCCAGCATTTT. Amino acids: CASSYTGSNQPQHF.

The rearrangement joins TRBV20-1 to TRBJ1-6; 7 bases are shared with TRBD1. CDR1 is DFQATT and CDR2 is SNEGSKA in the germline V gene (reference sequence). V dropped 4 bases and J dropped 4; count of bases not matched to a gene: 4. This CDR3 is 14 amino acids long. The CDR3 here is CSATMTGYNSPLHF. CDR3 DNA: TGCAGTGCTACGATGACAGGGTATAATTCACCCCTCCACTTT.

The chain recombines TRBV6-1 with TRBJ2-5; the D gene is possibly TRBD1 (6 bases). Looked up from germline, CDR1 is MNHNS and CDR2 is SASEGT. V was cut by 1 base and J by 5 bases, with 14 bases left in between. CDR3 length equals 15 residues. The CDR3 coding sequence is TGTGCCAGCAGTGAAGATGGGGGCGCGTGGGAGACCCAGTACTTC. Protein product: CASSEDGGAWETQYF.

This clonotype was seen a handful of times. This rearrangement joins TRBV6-5 to TRBJ1-1; D gene unclear. The V end lost 5 bases, the J end lost 1 base, and 11 bases lay between the germline ends. Germline V gene sequence: CDR1 MNHEY, CDR2 SVGAGI. The CDR3 extends over 14 amino acids. The CDR3 loop reads CASSNPGSNTEAFF. The CDR3 bases are TGTGCCAGCAGTAATCCGGGGTCGAACACTGAAGCTTTCTTT.

The V and J genes are TRBV5-6 and TRBJ1-5; 9 bases map to TRBD1. The ends lost 5 bases at V and 3 bases at J; junction bases unmatched: 3. The CDR3 spans 14 residues. The germline V gene encodes CDR1 SGHDT and CDR2 YYEEEE. The CDR3 DNA reads TGTGCCAGCAGGTTACAGGGGGCCAATCAGCCCCAGCATTTT. Protein sequence: CASRLQGANQPQHF.

This clonotype has a single count. The V gene is TRBV6-6, the J gene TRBJ2-3; perhaps TRBD1 as D (6 bases). Between the trimmed V and J ends, which lost 7 bases and 6 bases, there was a span of 17 bases. This CDR3 spans 14 amino acids. The germline V gene encodes CDR1 MNHNY and CDR2 SVGAGI (reference sequence). The DNA for the CDR3 is TGTGCCAGCAACAGGGACGGGAAAGGTGATACGCAGTATTTT. Translation gives CASNRDGKGDTQYF.

The chain uses TRBV18 and TRBJ2-1; D tentatively fits TRBD1 or TRBD2 (5 bases each). The CDR3 loop spans 15 amino acids. V was trimmed by 3 bases and J by 0 bases, leaving 9 bases between them. The V gene's germline CDR1 is KGHSH and CDR2 LQKENI. The CDR3 reads CASSPLGVSYNEQFF. Written as DNA, the CDR3 is TGTGCCAGCTCACCTTTGGGGGTCTCCTACAATGAGCAGTTCTTC.

This clonotype was seen a handful of times. This chain joins TRBV14 and TRBJ1-2, with D unclear. Germline V CDR1 and CDR2: SGHDN, FVKESK. This CDR3 has 13 amino acids. Trimming took off 4 bases at V and 3 bases at J, with 9 bases between the two ends. CDR3 sequence (DNA): TGTGCCAGCAGCCCTACCTTTTACTATGGCTACACCTTC. Protein product: CASSPTFYYGYTF.

This sequence joins TRBV5-1 and TRBJ1-4; D is ambiguous. Germline V gives CDR1 SGHRS, CDR2 YFSETQ. V lost 1 base to trimming and J lost 0 bases, with 7 bases between them. The CDR3 spans 15 residues. The CDR3 loop is CASSLSSATNEKLFF. CDR3 in DNA: TGCGCCAGCAGCTTGAGTTCGGCAACTAATGAAAAACTGTTTTTT.

In its sample, this clonotype was seen many times. The chain recombines TRBV10-3 with TRBJ2-7; D gene ambiguous. The V end was cut by 4 bases, the J end by 5 bases, with 12 bases between. The CDR3 is made up of 13 amino acids. CDR1 ENHRY and CDR2 SYGVKD come from the germline V gene. The chain's CDR3 is CAISAAASHEQYF. The CDR3 DNA sequence: TGTGCCATCAGTGCGGCGGCCTCGCACGAGCAGTACTTC.

The genes are TRBV7-8 and TRBJ2-3, with no clear D. Germline loops: CDR1 SGHVS, CDR2 FQNEAQ. Trimming shortened V by 1 base and J by 6 bases, and 17 bases separated the two germline ends. There are 16 residues in the CDR3. In nucleotides, the CDR3 is TGTGCCAGCAGCTTAGGTTTACCAGTTGGGGTGGATACGCAGTATTTT. Its translation: CASSLGLPVGVDTQYF.

This chain joins TRBV20-1 and TRBJ2-1; D may be TRBD1 or TRBD2 (5 bases each). Germline V lookup: CDR1 DFQATT, CDR2 SNEGSKA (reference sequence). V dropped 3 bases and J dropped 8 bases, with 14 bases sitting between them. The length of the CDR3 is 13 residues. This chain's CDR3 is CSASIGASDEQFF. The CDR3 nucleotides read TGCAGTGCTAGTATCGGGGCTTCAGATGAGCAGTTCTTC.

This clonotype was picked up a small number of times. The rearrangement links TRBV2 to TRBJ1-1; D gene ambiguous. CDR3 length equals 15 residues. The V gene lost 4 bases and the J gene lost 4 bases, with 16 bases spanning the gap. From germline, CDR1 is SNHLY and CDR2 FYNNEI. CDR3 DNA sequence: TGTGCCAGCAGTGGCGGATTGGGGTGGGGCACTGAAGCTTTCTTT. It encodes CASSGGLGWGTEAFF.

This clonotype was counted only a few times. The genes are TRBV29-1 and TRBJ2-1, with D perhaps matching TRBD1 (6 bases). The V and J ends lost 4 bases and 0 bases respectively, with 10 bases between them. The CDR3 is made up of 14 amino acids. Germline CDR1 is SQVTM and CDR2 is ANQGSEA. DNA of the CDR3: TGCAGCGTTGCAGGGGCCAGCTCCTACAATGAGCAGTTCTTC. Translated: CSVAGASSYNEQFF.

Only one count was recorded for this clonotype. Here the CDR3 DNA reads TGCGCCAGCAGCCACAGACTAGTGGAGACCCAGTACTTC. Its translation is CASSHRLVETQYF. The chain is built from TRBV4-1 and TRBJ2-5, with a weak D call TRBD2 (6 bases). Trimming cost V 3 bases and J 5 bases, with 10 bases left between them. The CDR3 sequence is 13 residues long. In germline, CDR1 is MGHRA, CDR2 YSYEKL.

This clonotype was seen a handful of times. The rearrangement links TRBV6-5 to TRBJ2-4; a weak D match, TRBD1 (5 bases). Deletions cut 5 bases from V and 0 bases from J, with 11 bases between. Germline V gene sequence: CDR1 MNHEY, CDR2 SVGAGI. The CDR3 spans 15 residues. As DNA, the CDR3 is TGTGCCAGCAGTAAGGACACTTTAGCCAAAAACATTCAGTACTTC. Amino acid sequence: CASSKDTLAKNIQYF.

This clonotype was counted a few times. The gene calls are TRBV7-9 and TRBJ1-1; D is ambiguous. The V and J ends lost 7 bases and 10 bases respectively, with 19 bases between them. Looked up from germline, CDR1 is SEHNR and CDR2 is FQNEAQ (reference sequence). CDR3 length equals 13 residues. Here the CDR3 DNA reads TGTGCCAGCACCTCCGGGTTACAGAAAGGAGCTTTCTTT. Its translation is CASTSGLQKGAFF.

The chain employs TRBV7-9 and TRBJ2-7, with 7 bases lining up with TRBD1. Per the germline V gene, CDR1 is SEHNR and CDR2 is FQNEAQ (reference sequence). Unmatched junction bases numbered 7, after V lost 5 bases and J lost 0 bases. The CDR3 loop spans 15 amino acids. Here the CDR3 DNA reads TGTGCCAGCAGCCAGGGACAGCTAAACTCCTACGAGCAGTACTTC. Protein sequence: CASSQGQLNSYEQYF.

There are a few counts of this clonotype. The rearrangement joins TRBV24-1 to TRBJ2-1; D is unresolved. V gave up 0 bases and J gave up 6 bases, with 5 bases separating them. Germline loops: CDR1 KGHDR, CDR2 SFDVKD. The CDR3 runs to 13 residues. The DNA of the CDR3 is TGTGCCACCAGTGATTTGAACCGCAATGAGCAGTTCTTC. Protein sequence: CATSDLNRNEQFF.

The gene calls are TRBV5-1 and TRBJ2-7, with 7 bases fitting TRBD2. Trimming removed 4 bases from V and 6 bases from J; junction bases left unmatched: 13. The V gene's germline CDR1 is SGHRS and CDR2 YFSETQ. The CDR3 consists of 15 residues. The CDR3 region is CASSTTQGGVGEQYF. CDR3 sequence (DNA): TGCGCCAGCAGCACGACCCAGGGAGGGGTCGGCGAGCAGTACTTC.

V usage is TRBV29-1 and J usage is TRBJ1-2; maybe TRBD1 (5 bases). Germline CDR1 and CDR2: SQVTM and ANQGSEA. The CDR3 loop spans 13 amino acids. V lost 7 bases and J lost 4, with 16 bases in between. The CDR3 DNA is TGCAGCGCCGGGACGGACTCCGTCTATGGCTACACCTTC. Protein sequence: CSAGTDSVYGYTF. Complete variable domain (other parts from reference TRBV29-1 and TRBJ1-2): SAVISQKPSRDICQRGTSLTIQCQVDSQVTMMFWYRQQPGQSLTLIATANQGSEATYESGFVIDKFPISRPNLTFSTLTVSNMSPEDSSIYLCSAGTDSVYGYTFGSGTRLTVV.

This clonotype was detected only once. The chain couples TRBV9 to TRBJ2-6, with D possibly matching TRBD2 (6 bases). The V and J ends lost 0 bases and 0 bases respectively, with 13 bases between them. CDR1 and CDR2 (germline): SGDLS, YYNGEE. CDR3 size: 18 residues. The CDR3 sequence: CASSVGLDRTSGANVLTF. The CDR3 bases are TGTGCCAGCAGCGTAGGACTAGACCGGACCTCTGGGGCCAACGTCCTGACTTTC.

The chain carries TRBV7-8 and TRBJ1-2; possibly TRBD1 for D (6 bases). The CDR3 is made up of 13 amino acids. The V gene lost 5 bases and the J gene lost 6 bases, with 13 bases spanning the gap. Germline CDR1 and CDR2: SGHVS and FQNEAQ. CDR3 in amino acids: CASSPRDTHGYTF. In DNA, the CDR3 is TGTGCCAGCAGCCCTCGGGACACCCATGGCTACACCTTC.

This chain joins TRBV7-9 and TRBJ1-1; the D is unclear. Trimming took 0 bases from V and 0 from J, leaving 8 bases between them. Germline CDR1 reads SEHNR; CDR2 reads FQNEAQ (reference sequence). This CDR3 region has 15 residues. This CDR3 reads CASSLAGSMNTEAFF. The DNA of the CDR3 is TGTGCCAGCAGCTTAGCAGGGAGCATGAACACTGAAGCTTTCTTT. The entire variable domain, with the rest obtained from reference TRBV7-9 and TRBJ1-1, is as follows: DTGVSQNPRHKITKRGQNVTFRCDPISEHNRLYWYRQTLGQGPEFLTYFQNEAQLEKSRLLSDRFSAERPKGSFSTLEIQRTEQGDSAMYLCASSLAGSMNTEAFFGQGTRLTVV.

In this sample, this clonotype turned up a few times. The rearrangement links TRBV20-1 to TRBJ1-5; 9 nucleotides align to TRBD1. J was trimmed by 2 bases and V by 4 bases; bases with no gene match: 3. CDR1 and CDR2 (germline): DFQATT, SNEGSKA (reference sequence). This CDR3 contains 14 residues. CDR3 region: CSAKQGARNQPQHF. Written as DNA, the CDR3 is TGCAGTGCTAAACAGGGGGCTCGCAATCAGCCCCAGCATTTT.